A selection of T cell receptor beta chains follows, all from one sample in a study of OX40 agonist ivuxolimab in advanced cancers. The assay was immunoSEQ multiplex PCR, and TCRdb's table has in-frame clones only and misses some. Of tens of thousands of clones listed, 86% are singletons. Here the sequenced sample was CD4+ or CD8+ T cells sorted from blood, taken in a trial of the OX40 agonist ivuxolimab. The receptors here all came from an adult with an advanced solid tumor such as melanoma, head and neck, liver or kidney cancer. The CDR3 runs from the conserved cysteine through the conserved F or W. The order of the fields is CDR3 length, V gene, J gene, CDR3 protein.

>15|TRBV9|TRBJ2-2
CASSVGFYLGGELFF
>16|TRBV7-3|TRBJ2-3
CASSSVGTQPTDTQYF
>15|TRBV6-4|TRBJ1-1
CASSGTVNGITEAFF
>15|TRBV7-2|TRBJ2-1
CASSYNRGSGTEQFF
>15|TRBV4-3|TRBJ2-7
CASPSRDREFYEQYF
>14|TRBV7-3|TRBJ2-4
CASSLEGNPNIQYF
>18|TRBV5-1|TRBJ2-2
CASSFGTSGTSGAGELFF
>13|TRBV2|TRBJ2-3
CASRREGGDTQYF
>19|TRBV21-1|TRBJ2-2
CASSKTAKDRGINTGELFF
>16|TRBV11-2|TRBJ2-5
CASSPTGQGYQETQYF
>13|TRBV30|TRBJ1-4
CAWSPGTDEKLFF
>16|TRBV19|TRBJ2-7
CASSATGTGGYGEQYF
>17|TRBV10-3|TRBJ1-3
CAISESAGTGPGNTIYF
>15|TRBV7-3|TRBJ1-1
CASTSGGSEYTEAFF
>16|TRBV28|TRBJ1-5
CASSPSGTGRNQPQHF
>16|TRBV5-1|TRBJ1-2
CASSIGTTQSFYGYTF
>15|TRBV7-8|TRBJ2-3
CASSLGGGRTDTQYF
>15|TRBV27|TRBJ2-2
CATASGTVLTGELFF
>18|TRBV7-2|TRBJ2-6
CASSLGGVSGSGANVLTF
>15|TRBV30|TRBJ2-5
CAWNTGLADQETQYF
>14|TRBV5-1|TRBJ2-3
CASSLSPGRDTQYF
>12|TRBV7-2|TRBJ2-4
CASSHTKNIQYF
>12|TRBV19|TRBJ2-5
CASSIRGETQYF
>13|TRBV7-7|TRBJ2-1
CASSLGQSNEQFF
>12|TRBV30|TRBJ1-3
CAWGPTGNTIYF
>15|TRBV11-3|TRBJ2-1
CASSLATGTYNEQFF
>13|TRBV7-3|TRBJ1-2
CASSLTSNYGYTF
>14|TRBV9|TRBJ2-4
CASSVGQGLSIQYF
>13|TRBV30|TRBJ1-1
CAWGRGEALEAFF
>12|TRBV11-3|TRBJ1-2
CASSLVTAPYTF
>14|TRBV5-5|TRBJ2-5
CASSRGGSQETQYF
>14|TRBV15|TRBJ1-1
CATSRGGREIEAFF
>16|TRBV30|TRBJ1-1
CAWTRGQGAINTEAFF
>14|TRBV27|TRBJ1-4
CASSVIATNEKLFF
>15|TRBV9|TRBJ2-7
CASSVAGEGTYEQYF
>18|TRBV5-6|TRBJ1-5
CASSLGRRGLRSNQPQHF
>13|TRBV7-3|TRBJ2-1
CASSLDRYNEQFF